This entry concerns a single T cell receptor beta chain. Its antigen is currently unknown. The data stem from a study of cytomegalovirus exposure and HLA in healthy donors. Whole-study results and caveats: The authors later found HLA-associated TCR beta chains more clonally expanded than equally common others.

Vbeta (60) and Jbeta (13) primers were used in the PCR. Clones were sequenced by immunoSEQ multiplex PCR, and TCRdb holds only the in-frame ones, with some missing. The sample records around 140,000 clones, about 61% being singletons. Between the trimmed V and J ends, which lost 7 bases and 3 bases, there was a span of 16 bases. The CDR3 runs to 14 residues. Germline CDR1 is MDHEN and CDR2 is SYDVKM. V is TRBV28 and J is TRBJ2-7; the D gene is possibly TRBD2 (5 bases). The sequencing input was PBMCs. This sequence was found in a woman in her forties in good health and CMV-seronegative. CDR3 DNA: TGTGCCAGCACCAGGACTCTGACAAACTACGAGCAGTACTTC. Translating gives CASTRTLTNYEQYF.